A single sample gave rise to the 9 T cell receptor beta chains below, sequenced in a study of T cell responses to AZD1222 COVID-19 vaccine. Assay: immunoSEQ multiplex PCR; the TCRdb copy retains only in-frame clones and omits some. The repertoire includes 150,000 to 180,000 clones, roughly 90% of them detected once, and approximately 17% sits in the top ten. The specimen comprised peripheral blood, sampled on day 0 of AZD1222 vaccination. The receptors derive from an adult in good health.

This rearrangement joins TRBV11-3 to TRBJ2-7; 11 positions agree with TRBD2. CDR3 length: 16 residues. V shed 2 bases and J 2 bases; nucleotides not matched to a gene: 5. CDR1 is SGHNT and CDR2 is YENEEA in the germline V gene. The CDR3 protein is CASSLHLSGRAYEQYF. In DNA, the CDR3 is TGTGCCAGCAGCTTACACCTTAGCGGGAGGGCCTACGAGCAGTACTTC. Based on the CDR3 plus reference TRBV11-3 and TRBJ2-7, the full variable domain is EAGVVQSPRYKIIEKKQPVAFWCNPISGHNTLYWYLQNLGQGPELLIRYENEEAVDDSQLPKDRFSAERLKGVDSTLKIQPAELGDSAVYLCASSLHLSGRAYEQYFGPGTRLTVT.

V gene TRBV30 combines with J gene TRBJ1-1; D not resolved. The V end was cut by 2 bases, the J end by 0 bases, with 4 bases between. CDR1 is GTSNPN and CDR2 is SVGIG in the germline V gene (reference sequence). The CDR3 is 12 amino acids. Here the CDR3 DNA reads TGTGCCTGGAGTAAGATGAACACTGAAGCTTTCTTT. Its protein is CAWSKMNTEAFF. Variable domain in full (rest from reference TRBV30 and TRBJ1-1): SQTIHQWPATLVQPVGSPLSLECTVEGTSNPNLYWYRQAAGRGLQLLFYSVGIGQISSEVPQNLSASRPQDRQFILSSKKLLLSDSGFYLCAWSKMNTEAFFGQGTRLTVV.

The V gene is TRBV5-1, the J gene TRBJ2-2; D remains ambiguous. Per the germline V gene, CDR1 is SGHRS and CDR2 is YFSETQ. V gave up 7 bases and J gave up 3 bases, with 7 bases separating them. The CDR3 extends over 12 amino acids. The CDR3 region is CASRVDTGELFF. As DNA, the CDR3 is TGCGCCAGCCGGGTGGACACCGGGGAGCTGTTTTTT.

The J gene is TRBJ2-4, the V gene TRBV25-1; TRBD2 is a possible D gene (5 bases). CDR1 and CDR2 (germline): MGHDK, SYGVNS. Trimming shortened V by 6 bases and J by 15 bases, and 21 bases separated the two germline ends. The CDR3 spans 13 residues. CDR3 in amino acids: CASSPTGERTLYF. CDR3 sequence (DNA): TGTGCCAGCAGCCCAACCGGGGAGCGGACGCTGTACTTC.

The CDR3 coding sequence is TGTGCCAGCTCAAATATAGACCGTCCGGAGACCCAGTACTTC. Protein product: CASSNIDRPETQYF. The rearrangement uses TRBV18 and TRBJ2-5; D is ambiguous. Germline lookup yields CDR1 KGHSH and CDR2 LQKENI. Trimming left V 5 bases short and J 5 bases short, with 15 bases between. The CDR3 contains 14 residues.

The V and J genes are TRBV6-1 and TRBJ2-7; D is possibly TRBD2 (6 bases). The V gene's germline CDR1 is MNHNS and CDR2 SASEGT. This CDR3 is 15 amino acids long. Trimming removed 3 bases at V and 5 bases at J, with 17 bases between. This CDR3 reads CASSDGAGEAHEQYF. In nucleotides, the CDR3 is TGTGCCAGCAGTGACGGAGCGGGCGAGGCCCACGAGCAGTACTTC.

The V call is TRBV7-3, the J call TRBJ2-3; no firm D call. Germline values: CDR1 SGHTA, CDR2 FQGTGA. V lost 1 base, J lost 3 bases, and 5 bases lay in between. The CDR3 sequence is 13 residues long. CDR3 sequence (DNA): TGTGCCAGCAGCTTAAGTAGGACAGATACGCAGTATTTT. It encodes CASSLSRTDTQYF. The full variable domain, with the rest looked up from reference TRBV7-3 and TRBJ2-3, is GAGVSQTPSNKVTEKGKYVELRCDPISGHTALYWYRQSLGQGPEFLIYFQGTGAADDSGLPNDRFFAVRPEGSVSTLKIQRTERGDSAVYLCASSLSRTDTQYFGPGTRLTVL.

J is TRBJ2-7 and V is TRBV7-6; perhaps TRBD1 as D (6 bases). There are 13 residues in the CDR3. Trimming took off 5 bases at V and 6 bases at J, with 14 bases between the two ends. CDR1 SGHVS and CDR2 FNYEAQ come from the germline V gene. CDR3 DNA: TGTGCCAGCAGCATAACAGGGTTAAGCGAGCAGTACTTC. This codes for CASSITGLSEQYF.

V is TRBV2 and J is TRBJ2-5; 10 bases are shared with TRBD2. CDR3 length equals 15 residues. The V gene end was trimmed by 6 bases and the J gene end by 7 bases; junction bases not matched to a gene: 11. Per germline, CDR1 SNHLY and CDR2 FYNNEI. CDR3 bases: TGTGCCAGCAGGACCGGCACTAGCGGGGAGGGGACCCAGTACTTC. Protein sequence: CASRTGTSGEGTQYF.